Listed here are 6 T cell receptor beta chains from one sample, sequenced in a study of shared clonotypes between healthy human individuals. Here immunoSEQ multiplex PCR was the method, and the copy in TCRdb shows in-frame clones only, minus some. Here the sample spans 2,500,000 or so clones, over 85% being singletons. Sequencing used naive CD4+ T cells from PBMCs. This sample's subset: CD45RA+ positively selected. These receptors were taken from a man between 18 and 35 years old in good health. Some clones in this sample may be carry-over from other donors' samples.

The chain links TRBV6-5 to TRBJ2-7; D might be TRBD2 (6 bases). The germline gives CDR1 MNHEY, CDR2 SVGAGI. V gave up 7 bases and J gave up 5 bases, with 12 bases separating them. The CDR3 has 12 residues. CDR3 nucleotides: TGTGCCAGCATGGGGAGGTTAGACGAGCAGTACTTC. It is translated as CASMGRLDEQYF.

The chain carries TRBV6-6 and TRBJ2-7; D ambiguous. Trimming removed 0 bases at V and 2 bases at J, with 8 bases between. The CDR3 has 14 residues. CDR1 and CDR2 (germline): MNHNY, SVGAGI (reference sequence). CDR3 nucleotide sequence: TGTGCCAGCAGTTACTCGGGATCCACCTACGAGCAGTACTTC. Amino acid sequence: CASSYSGSTYEQYF.

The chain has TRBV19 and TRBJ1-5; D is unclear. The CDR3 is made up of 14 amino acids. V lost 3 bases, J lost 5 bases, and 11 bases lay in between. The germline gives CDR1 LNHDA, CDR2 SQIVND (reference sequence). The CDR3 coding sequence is TGTGCCAGTAGTATGGGTGGTAGGTATCAGCCCCAGCATTTT. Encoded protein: CASSMGGRYQPQHF.

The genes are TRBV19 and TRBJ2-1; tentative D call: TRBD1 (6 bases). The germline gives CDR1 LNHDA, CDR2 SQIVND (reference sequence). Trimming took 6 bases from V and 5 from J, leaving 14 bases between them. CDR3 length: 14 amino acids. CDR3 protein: CASSLGGYNNEQFF. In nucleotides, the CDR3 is TGTGCCAGTAGCCTAGGGGGATACAACAATGAGCAGTTCTTC. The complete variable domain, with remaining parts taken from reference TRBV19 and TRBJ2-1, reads DGGITQSPKYLFRKEGQNVTLSCEQNLNHDAMYWYRQDPGQGLRLIYYSQIVNDFQKGDIAEGYSVSREKKESFPLTVTSAQKNPTAFYLCASSLGGYNNEQFFGPGTRLTVL.

As DNA, the CDR3 is TGTGCCAGCAGACGGGACACCATGAACACTGAAGCTTTCTTT. It specifies CASRRDTMNTEAFF. J is TRBJ1-1 and V is TRBV2; tentative D call: TRBD1 (6 bases). CDR1 SNHLY and CDR2 FYNNEI come from the germline V gene. V lost 6 bases to trimming and J lost 0 bases, with 11 bases between them. The CDR3 is made up of 14 amino acids. The variable domain in full, with the rest retrieved from reference TRBV2 and TRBJ1-1, is EPEVTQTPSHQVTQMGQEVILRCVPISNHLYFYWYRQILGQKVEFLVSFYNNEISEKSEIFDDQFSVERPDGSNFTLKIRSTKLEDSAMYFCASRRDTMNTEAFFGQGTRLTVV.

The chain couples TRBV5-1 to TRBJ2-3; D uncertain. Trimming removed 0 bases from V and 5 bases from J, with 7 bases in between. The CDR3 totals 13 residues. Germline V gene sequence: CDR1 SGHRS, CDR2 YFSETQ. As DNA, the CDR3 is TGCGCCAGCAGCTTGGCCCCACGAGATACGCAGTATTTT. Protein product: CASSLAPRDTQYF.